This T cell receptor (beta chain) was profiled in a study of memory CD4+ T cells and cytomegalovirus serostatus (dated by TCRdb to the late 2010s). In terms of the full investigation: A total of around 35 healthy Belgian adults, of whom 9 were CMV seropositive and 24 were CMV seronegative, were included in the cohort. CD4+ memory TCRbeta repertoires of a Belgian cohort with known cytomegalovirus serostatus were sequenced in order to replicate a published TCR-based CMV serostatus classifier.

Genomic DNA was extracted from sorted cells with the Quick-DNA Microprep Kit. Amplification of TCRbeta DNA was done with the immunoSEQ hsTCRbeta kit, following the protocol from the manufacturer. TCRbeta libraries were sequenced on an Illumina MiSeq instrument. The paper's data handling went like this. Once out-of-frame sequences had been removed, a few million distinct TCRbeta sequences were left, which works out to an average of approximately 70,000 per individual. Each individual was scored according to the count of 164 previously reported CMV-associated TCRbeta sequences and the total productive distinct TCRbeta count. A beta-binomial model was reimplemented in Python, and scikit-learn random forests with default parameters were trained on data from the US cohort. On the Belgian cohort, classifier performance was reported as the median AUC, along with percentile confidence intervals, across 10,000 bootstrap iterations. The table comes from immuneACCESS by way of TCRdb, which keeps in-frame sequences with V and J called. Part of the clones is missing from these tables; in studies checked, under half for an unresolved V gene and the rest for unknown reasons. That table gives V, J and clone size, and the DNA gave D and trimming. A total of about 60,000 clones appear in this sample, less than 85% of them only once. The ten top clones hold roughly 0.5% of the sample.

A FACSAria II was used to sort memory CD4+ T cells, defined as single viable CD3+CD4+CD8-CD45RO+ cells. CMV serostatus was determined with a Roche Elecsys assay detecting serum IgG against CMV pp150, pp28, p38 and p52. Once the samples were thawed, total CD4+ T cells were enriched through positive selection using CD4 magnetic microbeads. The samples came from a different study that was designed specifically to examine the CD4+ T cell memory repertoire. Peripheral blood mononuclear cells were isolated and cryopreserved following standard operating procedures; serum was stored at -80 °C. CD3-PerCP (BW264/56), CD4-APC (RPA-T4), CD45RO-PE (UCHT1) and CD8-Pacific Orange (3B5) antibodies were used for staining, and non-viable cells were excluded with Sytox blue. Including the terminal cysteine and phenylalanine, the CDR3 comprises 15 residues. The read is trimmed to its CDR3 DNA, 45 bases read in frame from base 1. The germline V gene provides CDR1 SGHRS and CDR2 YFSETQ. Trimming accounts for 4 bases at V and 4 bases at J, while the number of junction bases matched to no gene is 8.

Turning to this clone: It has no known antigen specificity. Base qualities were left out, and no much larger clone turns up one base away.

Overall results and qualifications from the work: The results were interpreted as suggesting that the CMV-associated TCR signature is largely present in the CD4+ memory repertoire. Unlike the original study, which covered naive and memory CD4+ and CD8+ populations, the Belgian study sequenced only CD4+CD45RO+ memory cells. The original-framework classifier achieved a median bootstrapped AUC of about 0.94 with a 95% CI of 0.76-1.00 on the Belgian cohort. Of around 150 previously reported CMV-associated TCRbeta sequences, about 68 appeared in the CD4+ memory repertoires, each in one to five individuals. For CMV serostatus prediction, a median bootstrapped AUC of 0.95 was reached with the original framework, and a median bootstrapped AUC of roughly 0.92 was reached with a US-trained random forest.

The source of this sequence is an adult in good health and CMV-seronegative. Some clones in this sample may be carry-over from other donors' samples. Sequenced material: memory CD4+ T cells from blood. This sequence uses TRBV5-1 and TRBJ1-2, and 9 junction bases match TRBD1. The nucleotides read TGCGCCAGCAGCGCACAGGGGGCTGGCGGCTATGGCTACACCTTC. Translated, this is CASSAQGAGGYGYTF. The full variable domain, with segments outside the CDR3 supplied by the reference TRBV5-1 and TRBJ1-2 proteins, appears as KAGVTQTPRYLIKTRGQQVTLSCSPISGHRSVSWYQQTPGQGLQFLFEYFSETQRNKGNFPGRFSGRQFSNSRSEMNVSTLELGDSALYLCASSAQGAGGYGYTFGSGTRLTVV.